The present TCR beta chain was sequenced within a study of Graves' ophthalmopathy and Graves' hyperthyroidism. Notes on the study in general: Most expanded clonotypes from thyroid (those above 0.001 frequency) were also found in blood. A 13-signature model separated ophthalmopathy from stable hyperthyroidism, reaching roughly 85% sensitivity and 75% to 83% specificity cross-validated. The model predicted progression of ophthalmopathy with a sensitivity of 60% to 71%, and its specificity was approximately 77%.

The CDR3 totals 13 residues. CDR1 is SNHLY, CDR2 FYNNEI, per germline. Trimming pared 4 bases from V and 4 bases from J, leaving 8 bases between. RNA transcripts provided the template for amplifying TCR beta CDR3 regions. A first-round RT-PCR used HTBI primers, followed by a second-round multiplex PCR. TCRdb re-derived calls from the multiplex PCR reads in MiXCR, one entry per CDR3 protein. The data hold 600,000 to 950,000 distinct CDR3 sequences, with around 40% observed a single time. With a duration under 3 months, ophthalmopathy in the donors showed moderate-to-severe activity, CAS ≥3 and NOSPECS ≥4. This clonotype was found many times. What it binds is unknown.

The sample comprised peripheral blood. This chain uses TRBV2 with TRBJ1-5, with a tentative D call TRBD1 (5 bases). This sequence was found in an adult man with Graves' ophthalmopathy. The CDR3 coding sequence is TGTGCCAGCAGTGGAGAGGGGAATCAGCCCCAGCATTTT. Translated: CASSGEGNQPQHF.